The 21 T cell receptor beta chains given below trace back to one sample, sequenced in a study of CD8 T cells in Susac syndrome. RNA was extracted with the RNeasy kit, and a quantity of roughly 0.5 to 1 ug was reverse transcribed using random hexamers. TCRdb recomputed calls from the immunoSEQ multiplex PCR reads with MiXCR, one row per CDR3 protein. The sample comprises some 260,000 distinct CDR3 sequences, approximately 81% of which are singletons, and approximately 0.11% rests with the top ten. Sequences were obtained from CD8+ T cells from PBMCs. The receptors derive from a human donor with multiple sclerosis.

J is TRBJ2-5 and V is TRBV5-4; 7 bases fit TRBD1. CDR3 length equals 16 residues. Germline CDR1 is SGHNT and CDR2 is YYREEE (reference sequence). V lost 4 bases to trimming and J lost 4 bases; unmatched junction nucleotides: 13. The CDR3 loop reads CASSTPVEAGGETQYF. In DNA, the CDR3 is TGTGCCAGCAGCACGCCCGTTGAGGCAGGGGGAGAGACCCAGTACTTC.

This sequence joins TRBV2 and TRBJ2-7; tentatively, D is TRBD1 (6 bases). The CDR3 runs to 15 residues. Germline V lookup: CDR1 SNHLY, CDR2 FYNNEI. V dropped 7 bases and J dropped 1 base, with 17 bases sitting between them. In DNA form, the CDR3 reads TGTGCCAGCACCTGGAGGCCAGGGGCTTCCTACGAGCAGTACTTC. Translating gives CASTWRPGASYEQYF.

A word on this clonotype: The final CDR3 position lacks the conserved phenylalanine or tryptophan, pointing to a likely read error. The genes are TRBV6-6 and TRBJ2-7; TRBD1 matches at 7 bases. V shed 2 bases and J 3 bases; nucleotides not matched to a gene: 7. Germline CDR1 reads MNHNY; CDR2 reads SVGAGI (reference sequence). The CDR3 consists of 15 residues. CDR3 DNA: TGTGCCAGCAGTTACCCCCCGACAGGGCTCTACGAGCAGTACCTC. As protein: CASSYPPTGLYEQYL.

V and J are TRBV3-1 and TRBJ1-1; D is undetermined. Per the germline V gene, CDR1 is LGHDT and CDR2 is YNNKEL (reference sequence). V was cut by 0 bases and J by 2 bases, with 16 bases left in between. CDR3 length: 17 residues. The CDR3 here is CASSQDRASFFNTEAFF. CDR3 DNA: TGTGCCAGCAGCCAAGATAGAGCCAGTTTTTTCAACACTGAAGCTTTCTTT.

The chain recombines TRBV9 with TRBJ2-3; D is undetermined. CDR1 SGDLS and CDR2 YYNGEE come from the germline V gene. This CDR3 spans 16 amino acids. The ends were cut back, 3 bases at V and 3 bases at J, with 17 bases in the middle. For the CDR3, the DNA is TGTGCCAGCAGCGGTAATCGTTTCCAGTTGACAGATACGCAGTATTTT. Translation gives CASSGNRFQLTDTQYF.

This clonotype has just one count. The V and J genes are TRBV9 and TRBJ2-3, with TRBD2 identical over 11 bases. The CDR3 runs to 16 residues. Trimming cost V 3 bases and J 9 bases; bases outside gene matches: 12. Germline CDR1 and CDR2: SGDLS and YYNGEE. CDR3 nucleotides: TGTGCCAGCAGCGCCGAACTAGCGGGAGCCTATATAACGCAGTATTTT. As protein: CASSAELAGAYITQYF.

This chain links TRBV11-2 with TRBJ2-1, with D perhaps matching TRBD2 (5 bases). The germline V and J ends were trimmed by 4 bases and 9 bases, with 7 bases remaining between them. This CDR3 comprises 11 residues. Germline V gives CDR1 SGHAT, CDR2 FQNNGV. This CDR3 reads CASSWRTEQFF. DNA of the CDR3: TGTGCCAGCAGCTGGAGGACTGAGCAGTTCTTC.

The chain has TRBV7-9 and TRBJ1-3; no firm D call. CDR3 length: 15 residues. With 0 bases removed from V and 6 bases from J, the gap between germline ends came to 12 bases. CDR1 is SEHNR, CDR2 FQNEAQ, per germline (reference sequence). CDR3 nucleotides: TGTGCCAGCAGCTTAGCTTGGGCAGAGGAAAACACCATATATTTT. It codes for CASSLAWAEENTIYF. Drawing the rest from reference TRBV7-9 and TRBJ1-3, the complete variable domain is DTGVSQNPRHKITKRGQNVTFRCDPISEHNRLYWYRQTLGQGPEFLTYFQNEAQLEKSRLLSDRFSAERPKGSFSTLEIQRTEQGDSAMYLCASSLAWAEENTIYFGEGSWLTVV.

This sequence joins TRBV4-1 and TRBJ2-2; unclear D gene. With 1 base removed from V and 0 bases from J, the gap between germline ends came to 21 bases. Germline V gene sequence: CDR1 MGHRA, CDR2 YSYEKL. The CDR3 spans 20 residues. DNA of the CDR3: TGCGCCAGCAGCCAAGCACCCGGTAGTTTTACTAAGACGAACACCGGGGAGCTGTTTTTT. It yields the protein CASSQAPGSFTKTNTGELFF.

This chain uses TRBV27 with TRBJ1-1; D unclear. The CDR3 length is 12 residues. Germline CDR1 is MNHEY and CDR2 is SMNVEV (reference sequence). Trimming removed 9 bases from V and 3 bases from J, with 11 bases in between. CDR3 loop: CASRDSYTEAFF. The DNA for the CDR3 is TGTGCCAGTAGAGACTCCTACACTGAAGCTTTCTTT.

The V and J genes are TRBV28 and TRBJ1-1; D call uncertain. Germline V gene data show CDR1 as MDHEN and CDR2 as SYDVKM. V dropped 3 bases and J dropped 0 bases, with 14 bases sitting between them. CDR3 length equals 16 residues. CDR3 region: CASSFGIPVMNTEAFF. The DNA for the CDR3 is TGTGCCAGCAGTTTCGGGATTCCTGTAATGAACACTGAAGCTTTCTTT.

This clonotype was found a few times. The chain is built from TRBV4-1 and TRBJ2-7, with D perhaps TRBD1 or TRBD2 (5 bases each). The germline gives CDR1 MGHRA, CDR2 YSYEKL. CDR3 length: 12 amino acids. Trimming removed 1 base from V and 7 bases from J, with 8 bases in between. The CDR3 sequence is CASSQGGGEQYF. CDR3 bases: TGCGCCAGCAGCCAAGGTGGGGGAGAGCAGTACTTC.

The rearrangement uses TRBV3-1 and TRBJ2-3; D is perhaps TRBD1 or TRBD2 (5 bases each). With 2 bases removed from V and 1 base from J, the gap between germline ends came to 10 bases. Germline assignment: CDR1 LGHDT and CDR2 YNNKEL (reference sequence). This CDR3 contains 15 residues. CDR3 coding DNA: TGTGCCAGCAGCCAATATGGGGGACGCACAGATACGCAGTATTTT. This codes for CASSQYGGRTDTQYF.

The V and J genes are TRBV28 and TRBJ1-5; D is perhaps TRBD1 (5 bases). The V gene's germline CDR1 is MDHEN and CDR2 SYDVKM. This CDR3 region has 13 residues. Trimming removed 5 bases from V and 7 bases from J, with 12 bases in between. The CDR3 DNA reads as TGTGCCAGCAGTGGAAGGGGAAGGCAGCCCCAGCATTTT. Translated, it gives CASSGRGRQPQHF. Full variable domain (remainder filled in from reference TRBV28 and TRBJ1-5): DVKVTQSSRYLVKRTGEKVFLECVQDMDHENMFWYRQDPGLGLRLIYFSYDVKMKEKGDIPEGYSVSREKKERFSLILESASTNQTSMYLCASSGRGRQPQHFGDGTRLSIL.

V usage is TRBV12-3 or TRBV12-4 and J usage is TRBJ2-1; 7 positions match TRBD1. The length of the CDR3 is 16 residues. V was pared by 2 bases and J by 8 bases, with 12 bases of the junction left unmatched. The CDR3 loop is CASSLRPRQGVDEQFF. The CDR3 region has the DNA TGTGCCAGCAGTTTACGACCTAGACAGGGAGTGGATGAGCAGTTCTTC.

The chain recombines TRBV6-2 or TRBV6-3 with TRBJ2-7; no reliable D call. Germline-derived CDR1 and CDR2 are MNHEY and SVGEGT. This CDR3 contains 15 residues. Trimming cost V 2 bases and J 1 base, with 12 bases left between them. The CDR3 loop is CASSYVTPSSYEQYF. For the CDR3, the DNA is TGTGCCAGCAGTTACGTGACTCCATCTTCCTACGAGCAGTACTTC.

V usage is TRBV9 and J usage is TRBJ2-1; 12 bases agree with TRBD2. V lost 0 bases, J lost 5 bases, and 3 bases stayed unmatched. The CDR3 extends over 16 amino acids. Germline assignment: CDR1 SGDLS and CDR2 YYNGEE. CDR3 amino acids: CASSVVASGRDNEQFF. In nucleotides, the CDR3 is TGTGCCAGCAGCGTAGTGGCTAGCGGGAGGGACAATGAGCAGTTCTTC.

The chain carries TRBV5-1 and TRBJ2-1, with TRBD1 identical over 9 bases. J lost 2 bases, V lost 1 base, and 1 base had no gene match. Germline V lookup: CDR1 SGHRS, CDR2 YFSETQ. The CDR3 runs to 15 residues. CDR3 sequence (DNA): TGCGCCAGCAGCTTGTGGACAGGGGCCTACAATGAGCAGTTCTTC. As protein: CASSLWTGAYNEQFF.

The J gene is TRBJ2-1, the V gene TRBV28; tentatively, D is TRBD2 (6 bases). The CDR3 spans 15 residues. The germline CDR1 and CDR2 sequences are MDHEN and SYDVKM. The V end was cut by 3 bases, the J end by 7 bases, with 16 bases between. The CDR3 loop is CASSFLGGIGNEQFF. The DNA of the CDR3 is TGTGCCAGCAGTTTCCTTGGCGGGATTGGGAATGAGCAGTTCTTC.

This chain connects TRBV6-5 to TRBJ2-1; 7 bases line up with TRBD1. Trimming took 5 bases from V and 3 from J; bases not matched to a gene: 4. CDR1 and CDR2 (germline): MNHEY, SVGAGI. This CDR3 spans 14 amino acids. The CDR3 DNA reads TGTGCCAGCAGTCGACAGGGAAACTACAATGAGCAGTTCTTC. Amino acid sequence: CASSRQGNYNEQFF.

The rearrangement links TRBV12-5 to TRBJ2-1; tentatively, D is TRBD2 (7 bases). Per the germline V gene, CDR1 is LGHNT and CDR2 is FRNRAP. The V end was cut by 7 bases, the J end by 9 bases, with 16 bases between. The CDR3 consists of 13 residues. This chain's CDR3 is CASERDTIAEQFF. The CDR3 nucleotides read TGTGCTAGTGAGCGGGACACGATTGCTGAGCAGTTCTTC.